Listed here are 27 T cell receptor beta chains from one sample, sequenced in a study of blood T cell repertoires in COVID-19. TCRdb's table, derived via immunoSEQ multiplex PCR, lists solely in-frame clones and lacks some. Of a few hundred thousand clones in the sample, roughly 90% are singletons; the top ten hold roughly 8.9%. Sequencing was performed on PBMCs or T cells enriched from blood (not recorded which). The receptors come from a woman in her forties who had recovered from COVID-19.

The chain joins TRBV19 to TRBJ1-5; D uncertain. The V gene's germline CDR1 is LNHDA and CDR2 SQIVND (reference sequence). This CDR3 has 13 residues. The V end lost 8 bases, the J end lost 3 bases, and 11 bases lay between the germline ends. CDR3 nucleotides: TGTGCCAGTTGTTTGCAGTCCAATCAGCCCCAGCATTTT. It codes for CASCLQSNQPQHF. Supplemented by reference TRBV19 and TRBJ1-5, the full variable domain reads DGGITQSPKYLFRKEGQNVTLSCEQNLNHDAMYWYRQDPGQGLRLIYYSQIVNDFQKGDIAEGYSVSREKKESFPLTVTSAQKNPTAFYLCASCLQSNQPQHFGDGTRLSIL.

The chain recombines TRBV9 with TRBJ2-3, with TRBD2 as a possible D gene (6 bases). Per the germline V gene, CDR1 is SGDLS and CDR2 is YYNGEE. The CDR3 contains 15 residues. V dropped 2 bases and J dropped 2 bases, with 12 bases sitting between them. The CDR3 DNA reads TGTGCCAGCAGCGTTTCGGGACTGACCACAGATACGCAGTATTTT. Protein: CASSVSGLTTDTQYF.

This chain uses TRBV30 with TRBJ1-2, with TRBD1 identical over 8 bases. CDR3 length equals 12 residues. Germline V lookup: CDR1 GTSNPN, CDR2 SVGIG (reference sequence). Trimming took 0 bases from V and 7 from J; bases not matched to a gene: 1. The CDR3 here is CAWSVQGGGYTF. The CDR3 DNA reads TGTGCCTGGAGTGTACAGGGGGGTGGCTACACCTTC.

The CDR3 loop is CASSQETGTYNEQFF. CDR3 nucleotide sequence: TGCGCCAGCAGCCAAGAAACAGGGACCTACAATGAGCAGTTCTTC. This chain uses TRBV4-3 with TRBJ2-1; D is perhaps TRBD1 (6 bases). Trimming removed 0 bases at V and 2 bases at J, with 8 bases between. CDR3 length equals 15 residues. From germline, CDR1 is LGHNA and CDR2 YSLEER.

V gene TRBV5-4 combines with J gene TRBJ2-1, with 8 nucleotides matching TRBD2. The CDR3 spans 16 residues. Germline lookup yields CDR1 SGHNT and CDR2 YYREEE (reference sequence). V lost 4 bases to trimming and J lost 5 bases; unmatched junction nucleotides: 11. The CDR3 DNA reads TGTGCCAGCAGCCCGGGTACGGGACTAGGAAACAATGAGCAGTTCTTC. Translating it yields CASSPGTGLGNNEQFF.

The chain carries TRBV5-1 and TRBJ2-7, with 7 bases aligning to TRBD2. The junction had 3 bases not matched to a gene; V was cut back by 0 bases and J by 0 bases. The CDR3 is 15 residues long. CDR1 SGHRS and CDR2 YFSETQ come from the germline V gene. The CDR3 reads CASSLVGGDSYEQYF. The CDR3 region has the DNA TGCGCCAGCAGCTTGGTGGGAGGGGACTCCTACGAGCAGTACTTC.

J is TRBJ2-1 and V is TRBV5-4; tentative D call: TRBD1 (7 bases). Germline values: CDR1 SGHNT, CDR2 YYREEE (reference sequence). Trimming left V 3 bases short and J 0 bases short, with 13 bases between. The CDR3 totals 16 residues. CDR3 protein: CASSSGGLSSYNEQFF. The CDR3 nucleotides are TGTGCCAGCAGCTCAGGGGGGCTGAGCTCCTACAATGAGCAGTTCTTC.

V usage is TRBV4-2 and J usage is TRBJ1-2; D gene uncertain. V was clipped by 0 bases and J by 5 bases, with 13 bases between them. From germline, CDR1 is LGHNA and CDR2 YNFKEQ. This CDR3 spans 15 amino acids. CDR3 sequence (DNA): TGTGCCAGCAGCCAAGAATACGGGATCGGTTATGGCTACACCTTC. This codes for CASSQEYGIGYGYTF.

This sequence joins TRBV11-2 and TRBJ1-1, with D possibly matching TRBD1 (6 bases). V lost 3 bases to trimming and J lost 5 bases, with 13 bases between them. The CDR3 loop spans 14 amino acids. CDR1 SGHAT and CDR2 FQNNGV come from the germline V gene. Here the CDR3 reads CASSFGGGRTEAFF. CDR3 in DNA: TGTGCCAGCAGCTTTGGGGGCGGGAGGACTGAAGCTTTCTTT. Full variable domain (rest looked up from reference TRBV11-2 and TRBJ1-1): EAGVAQSPRYKIIEKRQSVAFWCNPISGHATLYWYQQILGQGPKLLIQFQNNGVVDDSQLPKDRFSAERLKGVDSTLKIQPAKLEDSAVYLCASSFGGGRTEAFFGQGTRLTVV.

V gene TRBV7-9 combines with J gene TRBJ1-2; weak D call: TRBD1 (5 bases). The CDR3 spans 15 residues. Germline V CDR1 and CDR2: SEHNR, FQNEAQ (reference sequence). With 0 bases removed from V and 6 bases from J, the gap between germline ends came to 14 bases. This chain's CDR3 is CASSLAHPIRDGYTF. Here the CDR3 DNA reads TGTGCCAGCAGCTTAGCTCACCCAATCAGGGATGGCTACACCTTC.

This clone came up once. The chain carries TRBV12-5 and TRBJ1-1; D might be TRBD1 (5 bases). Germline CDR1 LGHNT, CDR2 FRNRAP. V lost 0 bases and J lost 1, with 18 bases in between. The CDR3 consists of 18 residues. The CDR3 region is CASGLVRGTGPGNTEAFF. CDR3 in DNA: TGTGCTAGTGGTTTGGTAAGAGGAACAGGCCCGGGGAACACTGAAGCTTTCTTT. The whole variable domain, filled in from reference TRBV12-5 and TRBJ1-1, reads DARVTQTPRHKVTEMGQEVTMRCQPILGHNTVFWYRQTMMQGLELLAYFRNRAPLDDSGMPKDRFSAEMPDATLATLKIQPSEPRDSAVYFCASGLVRGTGPGNTEAFFGQGTRLTVV.

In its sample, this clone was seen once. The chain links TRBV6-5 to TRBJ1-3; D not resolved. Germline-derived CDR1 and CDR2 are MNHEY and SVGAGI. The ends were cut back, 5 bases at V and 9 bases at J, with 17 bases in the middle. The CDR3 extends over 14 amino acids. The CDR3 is CASSTRTNPRTIYF. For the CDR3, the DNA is TGTGCCAGCAGTACCCGGACTAATCCTCGCACCATATATTTT.

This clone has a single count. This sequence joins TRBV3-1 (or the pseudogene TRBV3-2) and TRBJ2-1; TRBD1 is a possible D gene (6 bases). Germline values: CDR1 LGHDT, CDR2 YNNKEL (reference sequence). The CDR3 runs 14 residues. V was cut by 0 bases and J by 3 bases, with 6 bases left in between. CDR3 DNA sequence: TGTGCCAGCAGCCAAGAGGGACACTACAATGAGCAGTTCTTC. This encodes CASSQEGHYNEQFF.

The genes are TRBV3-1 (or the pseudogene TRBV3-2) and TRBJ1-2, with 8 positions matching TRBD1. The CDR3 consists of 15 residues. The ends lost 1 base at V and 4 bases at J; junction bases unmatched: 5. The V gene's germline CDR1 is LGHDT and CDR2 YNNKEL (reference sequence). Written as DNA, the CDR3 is TGTGCCAGCAGCCAAGTTGGGACAGGACCCTATGGCTACACCTTC. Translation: CASSQVGTGPYGYTF.

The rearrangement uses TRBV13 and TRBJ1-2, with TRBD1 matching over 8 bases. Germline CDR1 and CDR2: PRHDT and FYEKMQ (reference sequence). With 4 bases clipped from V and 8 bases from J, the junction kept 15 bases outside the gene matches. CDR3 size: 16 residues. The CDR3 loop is CASSSWTGRVAEGYTF. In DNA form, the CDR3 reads TGTGCCAGCAGCTCTTGGACAGGGAGAGTCGCGGAGGGCTACACCTTC.

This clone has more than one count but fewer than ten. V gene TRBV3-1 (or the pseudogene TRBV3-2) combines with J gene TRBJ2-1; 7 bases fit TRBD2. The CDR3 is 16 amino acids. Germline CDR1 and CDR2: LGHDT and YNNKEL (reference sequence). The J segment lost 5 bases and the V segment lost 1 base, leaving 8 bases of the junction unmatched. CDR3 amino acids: CASSQGGRAWNNEQFF. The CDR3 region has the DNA TGTGCCAGCAGCCAAGGAGGGAGGGCCTGGAACAATGAGCAGTTCTTC.

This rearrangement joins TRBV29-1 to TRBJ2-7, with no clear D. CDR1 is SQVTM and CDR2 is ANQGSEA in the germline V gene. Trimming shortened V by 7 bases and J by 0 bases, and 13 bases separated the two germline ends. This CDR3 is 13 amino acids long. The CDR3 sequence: CSAGSRSSYEQYF. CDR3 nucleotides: TGCAGCGCCGGGTCGCGTAGCTCCTACGAGCAGTACTTC.

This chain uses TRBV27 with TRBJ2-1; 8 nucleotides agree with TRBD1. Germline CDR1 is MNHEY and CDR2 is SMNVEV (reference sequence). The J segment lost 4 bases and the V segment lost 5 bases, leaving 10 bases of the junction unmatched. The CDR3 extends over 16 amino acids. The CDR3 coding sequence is TGTGCCAGCAGTATCGACCGGGACAGGTTATACAATGAGCAGTTCTTC. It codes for CASSIDRDRLYNEQFF.

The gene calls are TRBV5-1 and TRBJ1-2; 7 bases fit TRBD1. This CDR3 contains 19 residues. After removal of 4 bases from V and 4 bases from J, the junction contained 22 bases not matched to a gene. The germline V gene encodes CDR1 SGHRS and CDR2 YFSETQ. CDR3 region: CASSPQRLAGTELSYGYTF. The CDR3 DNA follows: TGCGCCAGCAGCCCCCAGAGGTTGGCCGGGACAGAGCTTAGCTATGGCTACACCTTC.

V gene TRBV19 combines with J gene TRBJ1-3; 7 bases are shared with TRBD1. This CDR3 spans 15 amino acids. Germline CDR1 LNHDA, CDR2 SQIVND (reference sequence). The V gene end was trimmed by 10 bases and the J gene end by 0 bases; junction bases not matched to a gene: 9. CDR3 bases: TGTGCCACCTCGACAGGGCCAGACTCTGGAAACACCATATATTTT. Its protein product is CATSTGPDSGNTIYF. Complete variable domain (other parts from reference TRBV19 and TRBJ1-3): DGGITQSPKYLFRKEGQNVTLSCEQNLNHDAMYWYRQDPGQGLRLIYYSQIVNDFQKGDIAEGYSVSREKKESFPLTVTSAQKNPTAFYLCATSTGPDSGNTIYFGEGSWLTVV.

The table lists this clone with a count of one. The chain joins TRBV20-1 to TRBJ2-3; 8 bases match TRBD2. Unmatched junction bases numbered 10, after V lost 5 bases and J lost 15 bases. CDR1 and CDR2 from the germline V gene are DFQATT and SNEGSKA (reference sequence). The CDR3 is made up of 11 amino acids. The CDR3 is CSASSGLEGYF. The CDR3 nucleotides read TGCAGTGCTTCCTCGGGACTAGAGGGATATTTT.

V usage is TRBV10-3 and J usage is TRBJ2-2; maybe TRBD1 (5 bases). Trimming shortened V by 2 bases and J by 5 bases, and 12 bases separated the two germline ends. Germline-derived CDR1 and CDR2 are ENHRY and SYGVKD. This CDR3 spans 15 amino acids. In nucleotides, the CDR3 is TGTGCCATCAGTGAGGAGACCCAGGGTACCGGGGAGCTGTTTTTT. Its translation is CAISEETQGTGELFF.

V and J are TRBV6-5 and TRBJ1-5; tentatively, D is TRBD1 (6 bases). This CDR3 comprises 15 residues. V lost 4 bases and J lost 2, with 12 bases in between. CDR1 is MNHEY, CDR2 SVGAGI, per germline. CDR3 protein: CASSSEGGGNQPQHF. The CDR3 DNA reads TGTGCCAGCAGTTCGGAGGGGGGGGGCAATCAGCCCCAGCATTTT.

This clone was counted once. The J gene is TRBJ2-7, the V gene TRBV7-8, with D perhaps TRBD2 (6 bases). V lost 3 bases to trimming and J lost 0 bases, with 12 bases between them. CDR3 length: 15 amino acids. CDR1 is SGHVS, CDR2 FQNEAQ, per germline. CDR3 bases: TGTGCCAGCAGCTTCGGGGGAGAGGTCTCCTACGAGCAGTACTTC. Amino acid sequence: CASSFGGEVSYEQYF.

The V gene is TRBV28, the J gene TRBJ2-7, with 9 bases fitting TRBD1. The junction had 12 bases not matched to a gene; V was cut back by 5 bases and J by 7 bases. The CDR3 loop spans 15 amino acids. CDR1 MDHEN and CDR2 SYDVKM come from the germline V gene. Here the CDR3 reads CASSPPGTGKGEQYF. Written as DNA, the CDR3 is TGTGCCAGCAGTCCCCCCGGGACAGGGAAGGGTGAGCAGTACTTC.

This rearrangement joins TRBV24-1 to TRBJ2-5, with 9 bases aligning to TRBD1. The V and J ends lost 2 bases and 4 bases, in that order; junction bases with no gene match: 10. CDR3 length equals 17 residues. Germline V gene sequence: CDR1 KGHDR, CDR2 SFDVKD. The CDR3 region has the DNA TGTGCCACCAGTGATTCCCCGGGACAGGGCGTCCCAGAGACCCAGTACTTC. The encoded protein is CATSDSPGQGVPETQYF.

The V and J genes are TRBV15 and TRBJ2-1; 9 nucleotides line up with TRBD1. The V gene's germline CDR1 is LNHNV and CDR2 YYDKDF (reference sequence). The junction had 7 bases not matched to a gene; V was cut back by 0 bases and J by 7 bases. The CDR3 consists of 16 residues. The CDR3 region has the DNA TGTGCCACCAGCAGAGATAAAGGACAGGGGTGGAATGAGCAGTTCTTC. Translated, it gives CATSRDKGQGWNEQFF.